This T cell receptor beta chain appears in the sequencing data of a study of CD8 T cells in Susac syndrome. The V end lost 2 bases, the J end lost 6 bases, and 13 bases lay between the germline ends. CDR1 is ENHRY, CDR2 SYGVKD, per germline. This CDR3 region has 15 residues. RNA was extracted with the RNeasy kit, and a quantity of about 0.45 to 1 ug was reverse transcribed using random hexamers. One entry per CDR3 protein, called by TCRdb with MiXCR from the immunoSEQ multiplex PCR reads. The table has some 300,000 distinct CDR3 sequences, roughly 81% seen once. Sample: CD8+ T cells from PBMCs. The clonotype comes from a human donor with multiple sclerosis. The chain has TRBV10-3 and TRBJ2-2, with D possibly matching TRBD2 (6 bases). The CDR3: CAISETAGGAGELFF. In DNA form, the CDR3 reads TGTGCCATCAGTGAGACCGCGGGCGGGGCCGGGGAGCTGTTTTTT.